Given below is one TCR beta chain in context. Its antigen is currently not known. Base qualities are not provided; no much larger clone lies one nucleotide away. The data are from a study of molecular identifiers for immune sequencing clone quantification (dated by TCRdb to 2016 to 2019). Regarding the study in general: In a replicate experiment, RNA from roughly 20,000 or 100,000 naive CD8 T cells was split into five aliquots, four of which were sequenced. CD8 T cells were used in a methods study to benchmark molecular-identifier clustering-based TCR repertoire sequencing (MIDCIRS) and TCR RNA copy counting. Study-level results and caveats: Identical TCR molecules sharing a barcode could cause highly expanded clone sizes to be underestimated. Without barcode sub-clustering, chimeric consensus sequences inflated TCR diversity; chimeras reached as high as 47%. In CMV-specific effector cells, clones with more than 20 RNA copies contained over 97% of molecules, whereas in naive cells such clones contained under 1% of molecules. Modeling indicated approximately 2.7 TCR RNA copies recovered per cell, compared with roughly 10 by digital PCR, which implies a capture efficiency of around 30%. Naive libraries contained spiked-in Jurkat TCR RNA (around eleven copies' worth), which is not part of the donor repertoire. Spiked-in Jurkat TCR RNA equal to a single cell's worth was reported to be detectable even within 1,200,000 naive CD8 T cells.

V is reduced by 4 bases and J by 1 base, leaving a spacing of 10 bases between them. Sequences PRHDT (CDR1) and FYEKMQ (CDR2) are obtained from the germline V gene (reference sequence). Reading from cysteine to phenylalanine, the CDR3 counts 14 amino acids. The only DNA kept is the CDR3, 42 bases in frame from the first base. The method was PCR. The listed sequencing device is Illumina HiSeq 4000. Bulk TCR libraries were prepared as previously described, using TCR primers listed in Table S5. Total RNA was purified with the Qiagen AllPrep DNA/RNA kit. Before any analysis, reads coming from multiple sequencing runs of the same library were combined into one pool. As for the original processing: Only reads with exact TCR constant sequence were kept, trimmed to 150 nt, and grouped by their 12-nt molecular barcodes. Reads in each barcode group were sub-clustered using a 15% Levenshtein threshold, and a quality-weighted consensus sequence was built for each RNA molecule. Non-functional sequences were removed, as were lower-count sequences one edit away from another. Based on fitting two negative binomial distributions, any barcode sub-cluster with under 20% of the maximum read count was discarded. The raw public reads went through TCRdb reprocessing: fastp at Q25, MiXCR clone calling, in-frame beta chains kept. Entries that share a CDR3 protein sequence are merged under the most common genes and DNA. It is TCRdb's table, rather than the study itself, that gives the V and J calls and clone size. Counted in this sample were over 600,000 distinct CDR3 sequences; roughly 21% of them appeared once. The biggest ten clones account for 0.85% to 0.9% of the sample.

Libraries of naive CD8 T cells were built from anywhere between about 18,000 and 1,000,000 sorted cells, with 10%, 30% or 50% of the purified RNA used. Naive CD8 T cells were FACS-sorted as CD8+CD4-CCR7+CD45RA+ on a BD FACSAria II into RLT Plus buffer. Roughly ten TCR copies' worth of Jurkat RNA were spiked into roughly 20,000-1,000,000 naive CD8 T cell samples to test detection sensitivity. CD8 T cells were enriched with RosetteSep CD8+ T Cell Enrichment Cocktail and Ficoll-Paque, followed by ACK red cell lysis. Source material: naive CD8+ T cells from blood, with Jurkat cell RNA spiked in. Read against the paper, the sample's cell subset or site label means: FACS-sorted CD8+CD4-CCR7+CD45RA+ naive T cells. This TCR derives from a human donor in good health. Some libraries in this study had Jurkat cell RNA spiked in. The rearranged chain carries TRBV13 and TRBJ1-1; too little of a D gene remains to name it. The nucleotides are TGTGCCAGCAGCTCAATTACACCGAACACTGAAGCTTTCTTT. The encoded protein is CASSSITPNTEAFF.